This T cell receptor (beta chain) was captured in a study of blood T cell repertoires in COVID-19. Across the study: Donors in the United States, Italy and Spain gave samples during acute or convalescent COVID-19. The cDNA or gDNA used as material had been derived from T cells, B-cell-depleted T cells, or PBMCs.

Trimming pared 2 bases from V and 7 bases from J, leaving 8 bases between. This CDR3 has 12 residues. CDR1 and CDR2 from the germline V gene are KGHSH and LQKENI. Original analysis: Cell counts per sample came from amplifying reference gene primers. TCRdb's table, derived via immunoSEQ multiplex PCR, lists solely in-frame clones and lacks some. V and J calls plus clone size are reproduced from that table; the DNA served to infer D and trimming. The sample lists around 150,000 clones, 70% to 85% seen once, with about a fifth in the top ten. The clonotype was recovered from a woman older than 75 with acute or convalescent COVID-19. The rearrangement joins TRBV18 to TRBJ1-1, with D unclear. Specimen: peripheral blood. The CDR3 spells CASSPMAGEAFF. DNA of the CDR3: TGTGCCAGCTCACCAATGGCAGGTGAAGCTTTCTTT. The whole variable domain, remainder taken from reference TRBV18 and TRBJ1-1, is NAGVMQNPRHLVRRRGQEARLRCSPMKGHSHVYWYRQLPEEGLKFMVYLQKENIIDESGMPKERFSAEFPKEGPSILRIQQVVRGDSAAYFCASSPMAGEAFFGQGTRLTVV.